A selection of T cell receptor beta chains follows, all from one sample in a study of cytomegalovirus exposure and HLA in healthy donors. Profiled with immunoSEQ multiplex PCR; TCRdb holds only in-frame clones, not every one. The profile shows roughly 190,000 clones, under 9.5% of them singletons. Source material: PBMCs. These receptor sequences come from a woman aged 25 to 39 in good health and CMV-seropositive. CDR3s include the opening cysteine and the closing phenylalanine or tryptophan. The order of the fields is V gene, J gene, CDR3 length, D gene, clone size, CDR3 DNA, CDR3 protein. D genes are given only for firm matches. Size is omitted from some rows. Given values are once, few, many or a class for expanded clones.

v_call: TRBV4-1; j_call: TRBJ2-3; cdr3_length: 18; d_call: TRBD2; clone_size: few; cdr3_nt: TGCGCCAGCAGCCAAGGGGGACTAGCGTCCCCCCGCACAGATACGCAGTATTTT; cdr3_aa: CASSQGGLASPRTDTQYF
v_call: TRBV27; j_call: TRBJ1-1; cdr3_length: 16; d_call: .; clone_size: .; cdr3_nt: TGTGCCAGCAGTTTGTCCCCTAATCCCTTGAACACTGAAGCTTTCTTT; cdr3_aa: CASSLSPNPLNTEAFF
v_call: TRBV5-1; j_call: TRBJ2-2; cdr3_length: 15; d_call: TRBD2; clone_size: .; cdr3_nt: TGTGCCAGCAGCTTGGGACTAGTAGGCACCGGGGAGCTGTTTTTT; cdr3_aa: CASSLGLVGTGELFF
v_call: TRBV5-1; j_call: TRBJ2-7; cdr3_length: 13; d_call: TRBD2; clone_size: few; cdr3_nt: TGCGCCAGCACGGGAGGGAATCGCTACGAGCAGTACTTC; cdr3_aa: CASTGGNRYEQYF
v_call: TRBV25-1; j_call: TRBJ2-7; cdr3_length: 15; d_call: .; clone_size: few; cdr3_nt: TGTGCCAGCAGTGATTTTCGCCAGGGGCCCTACGAGCAGTACTTC; cdr3_aa: CASSDFRQGPYEQYF
v_call: TRBV30; j_call: TRBJ2-5; cdr3_length: 14; d_call: .; clone_size: few; cdr3_nt: TGTGCCTGGAACCGGGGAGGAGGGCTAGAGACCCAGTACTTC; cdr3_aa: CAWNRGGGLETQYF
v_call: TRBV9; j_call: TRBJ2-1; cdr3_length: 14; d_call: TRBD2; clone_size: .; cdr3_nt: TGTGCCAGCGCTCCAAGCGGGAGGCTTAATGAGCAGTTCTTC; cdr3_aa: CASAPSGRLNEQFF
v_call: TRBV5-4; j_call: TRBJ2-2; cdr3_length: 14; d_call: TRBD2; clone_size: .; cdr3_nt: TGTGCCAACTCCGTAGCGGGAGGCACCGGGGAGCTGTTTTTT; cdr3_aa: CANSVAGGTGELFF
v_call: TRBV6-1; j_call: TRBJ2-5; cdr3_length: 15; d_call: .; clone_size: .; cdr3_nt: TGTGCCAGCAGTGAACCGACTGGCTTCCAAGAGACCCAGTACTTC; cdr3_aa: CASSEPTGFQETQYF
v_call: TRBV5-5; j_call: TRBJ2-3; cdr3_length: 16; d_call: .; clone_size: .; cdr3_nt: TGTGCCAGCAGGCTCCTCGAGGGAACGGGCACAGATACGCAGTATTTT; cdr3_aa: CASRLLEGTGTDTQYF
v_call: TRBV4-2; j_call: TRBJ2-7; cdr3_length: 15; d_call: TRBD1; clone_size: few; cdr3_nt: TGTGCCAGCAGCCAAGACAGGGGGCTAGAGAACGAGCAGTACTTC; cdr3_aa: CASSQDRGLENEQYF
v_call: TRBV7-8; j_call: TRBJ1-1; cdr3_length: 16; d_call: .; clone_size: few; cdr3_nt: TGTGCCAGCAGCTTAGAGGACGGACATCTTAACACTGAAGCTTTCTTT; cdr3_aa: CASSLEDGHLNTEAFF
v_call: TRBV6-1; j_call: TRBJ1-1; cdr3_length: 12; d_call: .; clone_size: few; cdr3_nt: TGTGCCAGCAGTCCCCTGGGTCCAGGGGTTTTCTTT; cdr3_aa: CASSPLGPGVFF
v_call: TRBV6-1; j_call: TRBJ2-1; cdr3_length: 13; d_call: .; clone_size: .; cdr3_nt: TGTGCCAGCACCCACTCGCTGGTCAATGAGCAGTTCTTC; cdr3_aa: CASTHSLVNEQFF
v_call: TRBV9; j_call: TRBJ2-1; cdr3_length: 15; d_call: .; clone_size: few; cdr3_nt: TGTGCCAGCAGCCCAAACAGGGTTAGGAGTAATGAGCAGTTCTTC; cdr3_aa: CASSPNRVRSNEQFF
v_call: TRBV5-1; j_call: TRBJ2-7; cdr3_length: 18; d_call: .; clone_size: .; cdr3_nt: TGCGCCAGCAGCTTGAGGCCTCGACAGGTCCGGAGCTCCTACGAGCAGTACTTC; cdr3_aa: CASSLRPRQVRSSYEQYF
v_call: TRBV6-5; j_call: TRBJ1-2; cdr3_length: 13; d_call: .; clone_size: .; cdr3_nt: TGTGCCAGCAGTTACGGGCAGATCTATGGCTACACCTTC; cdr3_aa: CASSYGQIYGYTF
v_call: TRBV5-1; j_call: TRBJ1-2; cdr3_length: 11; d_call: .; clone_size: .; cdr3_nt: TGCGCCAGCAGCCGGGACTATGGCTACACCTTC; cdr3_aa: CASSRDYGYTF
v_call: TRBV5-1; j_call: TRBJ1-2; cdr3_length: 15; d_call: .; clone_size: few; cdr3_nt: TGCGCCAGCAGCTTGTTGCCAGGGAAAGACTATGGCTACACCTTC; cdr3_aa: CASSLLPGKDYGYTF
v_call: TRBV19; j_call: TRBJ1-4; cdr3_length: 15; d_call: .; clone_size: .; cdr3_nt: TGTGCCAGTAACGGGAAACGGGGGGGTGAGGAAAAACTGTTTTTT; cdr3_aa: CASNGKRGGEEKLFF
v_call: TRBV25-1; j_call: TRBJ1-2; cdr3_length: 16; d_call: TRBD1; clone_size: few; cdr3_nt: TGTGCCAGCAGTGAATATCTTTCGACAGGGACGGGGCAATACACCTTC; cdr3_aa: CASSEYLSTGTGQYTF
v_call: TRBV7-8; j_call: TRBJ1-1; cdr3_length: 14; d_call: .; clone_size: .; cdr3_nt: TGTGCCAGCTGGACGAGGGATCCTAACACTGAAGCTTTCTTT; cdr3_aa: CASWTRDPNTEAFF
v_call: TRBV9; j_call: TRBJ2-5; cdr3_length: 18; d_call: TRBD2; clone_size: .; cdr3_nt: TGTGCCAGCAGCTCTCACCCCCCCGGAGCGGGAGTTGGGGAGACCCAGTACTTC; cdr3_aa: CASSSHPPGAGVGETQYF
v_call: TRBV7-2; j_call: TRBJ1-3; cdr3_length: 17; d_call: .; clone_size: .; cdr3_nt: TGTGCCAGCAGCTTAGGGTTCCGTGTGCAGGCTGGAAACACCATATATTTT; cdr3_aa: CASSLGFRVQAGNTIYF
v_call: TRBV9; j_call: TRBJ2-2; cdr3_length: 16; d_call: TRBD1; clone_size: few; cdr3_nt: TGTGCCAGCAGCGTAGAGTGGACAGGGGTCACCGGGGAGCTGTTTTTT; cdr3_aa: CASSVEWTGVTGELFF
v_call: TRBV13; j_call: TRBJ1-1; cdr3_length: 15; d_call: TRBD1; clone_size: .; cdr3_nt: TGTGCCAGCAGCGACTCGACAGGGAGAAACACTGAAGCTTTCTTT; cdr3_aa: CASSDSTGRNTEAFF
v_call: TRBV29-1; j_call: TRBJ2-1; cdr3_length: 14; d_call: TRBD1; clone_size: few; cdr3_nt: TGCAGCGTCCAAGGGGGCGCCTCCTACAATGAGCAGTTCTTC; cdr3_aa: CSVQGGASYNEQFF
v_call: TRBV7-8; j_call: TRBJ2-6; cdr3_length: 14; d_call: .; clone_size: .; cdr3_nt: TGTGCCAGCAGCTTACGGGTTGGGGCCAACGTCCTGACTTTC; cdr3_aa: CASSLRVGANVLTF
v_call: TRBV7-6; j_call: TRBJ2-1; cdr3_length: 15; d_call: .; clone_size: few; cdr3_nt: TGTGCCAGCAGCCCCCGTGCAGGGGGGTACAATGAGCAGTTCTTC; cdr3_aa: CASSPRAGGYNEQFF
v_call: TRBV5-1; j_call: TRBJ2-2; cdr3_length: 15; d_call: .; clone_size: .; cdr3_nt: TGCGCCAGCAGCTTCTCCACAGGGAACACCGGGGAGCTGTTTTTT; cdr3_aa: CASSFSTGNTGELFF
v_call: TRBV6-1; j_call: TRBJ1-3; cdr3_length: 13; d_call: TRBD1; clone_size: .; cdr3_nt: TGTGCCAGCAGTGGACAGGGTATATACACCATATATTTT; cdr3_aa: CASSGQGIYTIYF
v_call: TRBV6-6; j_call: TRBJ2-7; cdr3_length: 13; d_call: .; clone_size: few; cdr3_nt: TGTGCCAGCAGTTACTGGACCGGGACATCAGAGTACTTC; cdr3_aa: CASSYWTGTSEYF
v_call: TRBV11-2; j_call: TRBJ2-7; cdr3_length: 15; d_call: TRBD1; clone_size: few; cdr3_nt: TGTGCCAGCAGCTCCTCGGGACAGGGCACGTACGAGCAGTACTTC; cdr3_aa: CASSSSGQGTYEQYF
v_call: TRBV2; j_call: TRBJ2-7; cdr3_length: 12; d_call: .; clone_size: .; cdr3_nt: TGTGCCAGCAGTCCCAGCTCCTACGAGCAGTACTTC; cdr3_aa: CASSPSSYEQYF
v_call: TRBV4-2; j_call: TRBJ2-3; cdr3_length: 15; d_call: TRBD2; clone_size: .; cdr3_nt: TGTGCCAGCAGCCTCGGGACTAGCGGGAGTTCAACGCAGTATTTT; cdr3_aa: CASSLGTSGSSTQYF
v_call: TRBV15; j_call: TRBJ1-1; cdr3_length: 13; d_call: .; clone_size: .; cdr3_nt: TGTGCCACTCATGGACAGATGAACACTGAAGCTTTCTTT; cdr3_aa: CATHGQMNTEAFF
v_call: TRBV5-4; j_call: TRBJ2-7; cdr3_length: 13; d_call: TRBD2; clone_size: .; cdr3_nt: TGTGCCAGCAGCTTTGACGGGAGGGGCGAGCAGTACTTC; cdr3_aa: CASSFDGRGEQYF
v_call: TRBV2; j_call: TRBJ2-1; cdr3_length: 14; d_call: TRBD2; clone_size: .; cdr3_nt: TGTGCCAGCTTAGCGGGAGGCTCCTACAATGAGCAGTTCTTC; cdr3_aa: CASLAGGSYNEQFF
v_call: TRBV4-1; j_call: TRBJ2-1; cdr3_length: 15; d_call: .; clone_size: few; cdr3_nt: TGCGCCAGCAGCCAAGGAGAGGTAGCGCGGAATGAGCAGTTCTTC; cdr3_aa: CASSQGEVARNEQFF
v_call: TRBV6-5; j_call: TRBJ1-1; cdr3_length: 15; d_call: TRBD1; clone_size: .; cdr3_nt: TGTGCCAGCAGGACGGGAACAGGGGGCAACACTGAAGCTTTCTTT; cdr3_aa: CASRTGTGGNTEAFF
v_call: TRBV6-5; j_call: TRBJ2-5; cdr3_length: 14; d_call: TRBD2; clone_size: few; cdr3_nt: TGTGCCAGCGCGGGGGGCAGGGCCCAAGAGACCCAGTACTTC; cdr3_aa: CASAGGRAQETQYF
v_call: TRBV7-9; j_call: TRBJ1-2; cdr3_length: 14; d_call: .; clone_size: .; cdr3_nt: TGTGCCAGCGAGTACACAGCCTTGAGTGGTGGCTACACCTTC; cdr3_aa: CASEYTALSGGYTF
v_call: TRBV30; j_call: TRBJ2-7; cdr3_length: 13; d_call: TRBD2; clone_size: few; cdr3_nt: TGTGCCTGGAGTAACGGGAGGGCTTACGAGCAGTACTTC; cdr3_aa: CAWSNGRAYEQYF
v_call: TRBV6-4; j_call: TRBJ1-1; cdr3_length: 14; d_call: TRBD1; clone_size: few; cdr3_nt: TGTGCCAGCAGCCAGGAGGGACAGGGAATAGTGGCTTTCTTT; cdr3_aa: CASSQEGQGIVAFF
v_call: TRBV23-1; j_call: TRBJ1-4; cdr3_length: 13; d_call: .; clone_size: few; cdr3_nt: TGCGCCAGCAGTCAGAGGAAGAATGAAAAACTGTTTTTT; cdr3_aa: CASSQRKNEKLFF
v_call: TRBV9; j_call: TRBJ2-7; cdr3_length: 14; d_call: .; clone_size: .; cdr3_nt: TGTGCCAGCAGCCCCCAAGAGGATTCCTACGAGCAGTACTTC; cdr3_aa: CASSPQEDSYEQYF
v_call: TRBV5-1; j_call: TRBJ2-6; cdr3_length: 17; d_call: TRBD2; clone_size: few; cdr3_nt: TGCGCCAGCAGCGGGTCTAGCGGGTGGTCTGGGGCCAACGTCCTGACTTTC; cdr3_aa: CASSGSSGWSGANVLTF
v_call: TRBV30; j_call: TRBJ2-5; cdr3_length: 15; d_call: .; clone_size: .; cdr3_nt: TGTGCCTGGAGGAGTATGGGGGAGGTCCGAGAGACCCAGTACTTC; cdr3_aa: CAWRSMGEVRETQYF
v_call: TRBV29-1; j_call: TRBJ1-1; cdr3_length: 14; d_call: .; clone_size: few; cdr3_nt: TGCAGCGTTGGTGGTCGGGAAATGAACACTGAAGCTTTCTTT; cdr3_aa: CSVGGREMNTEAFF
v_call: TRBV2; j_call: TRBJ2-5; cdr3_length: 14; d_call: TRBD2; clone_size: .; cdr3_nt: TGTGCCAGCAGTGAGGGATCGGGGGGTAGGACCCAGTACTTC; cdr3_aa: CASSEGSGGRTQYF
v_call: TRBV5-8; j_call: TRBJ1-1; cdr3_length: 17; d_call: TRBD1; clone_size: .; cdr3_nt: TGTGCCAGCAGCTACCCCGACAGGGCGGTTTATGGCACTGAAGCTTTCTTT; cdr3_aa: CASSYPDRAVYGTEAFF
v_call: TRBV4-1; j_call: TRBJ1-1; cdr3_length: 15; d_call: TRBD1; clone_size: few; cdr3_nt: TGCGCCAGCAGCCAAACAGGGGGCCTGTGGACTGAAGCTTTCTTT; cdr3_aa: CASSQTGGLWTEAFF